One sample yielded the 18 T cell receptor beta chains listed below, sequenced in a study of blood T cell repertoires in COVID-19. Sequencing used immunoSEQ multiplex PCR; TCRdb keeps in-frame clones, though not all of them. Of about 200,000 clones listed, roughly 79% are singletons. The sample was PBMCs or T cells enriched from blood (not recorded which). Source of these receptors: a woman aged 45-60 years with acute COVID-19.

The rearrangement uses TRBV5-6 and TRBJ2-7; TRBD1 agrees at 12 bases. J lost 5 bases, V lost 4 bases, and 13 bases had no gene match. Looked up from germline, CDR1 is SGHDT and CDR2 is YYEEEE. The CDR3 is 17 amino acids. CDR3 nucleotides: TGTGCCAGCAGCCAATCTCCCGGGACAGGGGGCTTTCACGAGCAGTACTTC. The encoded protein is CASSQSPGTGGFHEQYF.

The CDR3 here is CASSLAGTGGLAGELFF. As DNA, the CDR3 is TGTGCCAGCAGCTTAGCTGGGACAGGGGGCCTCGCCGGGGAGCTGTTTTTT. The V call is TRBV7-2, the J call TRBJ2-2, with 12 bases that match TRBD1. V lost 0 bases to trimming and J lost 6 bases; unmatched junction nucleotides: 5. Germline assignment: CDR1 SGHTA and CDR2 FQGNSA. The CDR3 loop spans 17 amino acids.

This chain uses TRBV6-1 with TRBJ2-7; 9 bases line up with TRBD2. CDR3 size: 20 residues. The germline V gene encodes CDR1 MNHNS and CDR2 SASEGT. V was pared by 0 bases and J by 3 bases, with 18 bases of the junction left unmatched. CDR3 residues: CASSEALTAAWGTSSYEQYF. CDR3 bases: TGTGCCAGCAGTGAAGCGCTTACAGCAGCGTGGGGGACTAGCAGCTACGAGCAGTACTTC.

CDR3 loop: CASSQAQNRNTEAFF. CDR3 DNA: TGTGCCAGCAGCCAAGCGCAGAACCGGAACACTGAAGCTTTCTTT. This rearrangement joins TRBV14 to TRBJ1-1; D remains unclear. This CDR3 has 15 amino acids. Per the germline V gene, CDR1 is SGHDN and CDR2 is FVKESK. Trimming removed 1 base from V and 1 base from J, with 10 bases in between.

The chain uses TRBV5-1 and TRBJ2-3; D ambiguous. V lost 0 bases and J 4 bases, leaving 6 bases between the germline ends. Germline CDR1 reads SGHRS; CDR2 reads YFSETQ. The CDR3 contains 13 residues. The CDR3 nucleotides are TGCGCCAGCAGCTTGGCCGGTCCAGATACGCAGTATTTT. Its translation: CASSLAGPDTQYF. Full variable domain (missing parts from reference TRBV5-1 and TRBJ2-3): KAGVTQTPRYLIKTRGQQVTLSCSPISGHRSVSWYQQTPGQGLQFLFEYFSETQRNKGNFPGRFSGRQFSNSRSEMNVSTLELGDSALYLCASSLAGPDTQYFGPGTRLTVL.

The CDR3 is CASSWTGGTYNEQFF. In nucleotides, the CDR3 is TGTGCCAGCTCATGGACAGGGGGCACCTACAATGAGCAGTTCTTC. The chain recombines TRBV18 with TRBJ2-1; TRBD1 matches 11 bases. The trim removed 5 bases at V and 2 bases at J, leaving 2 bases unmatched. Germline V CDR1 and CDR2: KGHSH, LQKENI. The CDR3 contains 15 residues.

The chain carries TRBV18 and TRBJ2-5; no clear D. The CDR3 covers 16 residues. CDR1 is KGHSH and CDR2 is LQKENI in the germline V gene. Between the trimmed V and J ends, which lost 0 bases and 5 bases, there was a span of 16 bases. In DNA form, the CDR3 reads TGTGCCAGCTCACCACCTAACGTAGCCCGGCGGGAGACCCAGTACTTC. This encodes CASSPPNVARRETQYF.

The gene calls are TRBV6-1 and TRBJ2-3, with TRBD2 identical over 7 bases. CDR3 length: 16 amino acids. The junction had 9 bases not matched to a gene; V was cut back by 0 bases and J by 6 bases. The V gene's germline CDR1 is MNHNS and CDR2 SASEGT. CDR3 amino acids: CASSEAMAGARDTQYF. CDR3 nucleotides: TGTGCCAGCAGTGAAGCGATGGCGGGAGCGCGGGATACGCAGTATTTT.

This clone was counted only a few times. The CDR3 sequence: CSASADTYEQYF. For the CDR3, the DNA is TGCAGTGCTAGTGCGGACACCTACGAGCAGTACTTC. The chain has TRBV20-1 and TRBJ2-7; TRBD1 might be the D (5 bases). The CDR3 runs to 12 residues. Trimming took off 3 bases at V and 2 bases at J, with 8 bases between the two ends. Germline V gene sequence: CDR1 DFQATT, CDR2 SNEGSKA (reference sequence).

This clone was detected a few times. The gene calls are TRBV28 and TRBJ2-7; D is unclear. Per the germline V gene, CDR1 is MDHEN and CDR2 is SYDVKM. Trimming shortened V by 6 bases and J by 1 base, and 13 bases separated the two germline ends. There are 14 residues in the CDR3. This CDR3 reads CASRERVGSYEQYF. CDR3 coding DNA: TGTGCCAGCAGAGAACGGGTCGGGTCCTACGAGCAGTACTTC.

The chain employs TRBV4-1 and TRBJ2-7; 9 nucleotides line up with TRBD1. V dropped 0 bases and J dropped 1; count of bases not matched to a gene: 7. CDR1 MGHRA and CDR2 YSYEKL come from the germline V gene. This CDR3 has 17 amino acids. DNA for the CDR3: TGCGCCAGCAGCCAAGATGACGGACAGGGGAGATCCTACGAGCAGTACTTC. Protein product: CASSQDDGQGRSYEQYF.

The CDR3 DNA sequence: TGTGCCAGCAGTGTCCCGGGACAGGTTGTTAACTATGGCTACACCTTC. Encoded protein: CASSVPGQVVNYGYTF. V and J are TRBV28 and TRBJ1-2; TRBD1 matches at 8 bases. The germline CDR1 and CDR2 sequences are MDHEN and SYDVKM. The length of the CDR3 is 16 residues. V gave up 5 bases and J gave up 1 base; unmatched junction bases: 9.

The chain couples TRBV28 to TRBJ2-3; D possibly corresponds to TRBD2 (7 bases). The CDR3 loop spans 18 amino acids. Trimming stripped 5 bases from V and 5 bases from J, with 26 bases between. Germline values: CDR1 MDHEN, CDR2 SYDVKM. CDR3 amino acids: CASSPTPGGGPGRDTQYF. The DNA of the CDR3 is TGTGCCAGCAGTCCCACCCCTGGCGGGGGCCCGGGTCGAGATACGCAGTATTTT. Variable domain in full (rest from reference TRBV28 and TRBJ2-3): DVKVTQSSRYLVKRTGEKVFLECVQDMDHENMFWYRQDPGLGLRLIYFSYDVKMKEKGDIPEGYSVSREKKERFSLILESASTNQTSMYLCASSPTPGGGPGRDTQYFGPGTRLTVL.

The V gene is TRBV7-2, the J gene TRBJ2-3; maybe TRBD1 (6 bases). From germline, CDR1 is SGHTA and CDR2 FQGNSA. The V gene lost 5 bases and the J gene lost 3 bases, with 21 bases spanning the gap. The CDR3 runs to 17 residues. The CDR3 reads CASSAMGAGVWTDTQYF. The CDR3 DNA reads TGTGCCAGCAGCGCCATGGGGGCAGGGGTTTGGACAGATACGCAGTATTTT.

V usage is TRBV6-5 and J usage is TRBJ2-1, with 7 bases fitting TRBD2. Germline V gene sequence: CDR1 MNHEY, CDR2 SVGAGI. The V gene end was trimmed by 7 bases and the J gene end by 10 bases; junction bases not matched to a gene: 13. The CDR3 extends over 14 amino acids. CDR3 region: CASNMAGETGEQFF. The CDR3 DNA reads as TGTGCCAGCAACATGGCGGGGGAGACTGGGGAGCAGTTCTTC.

V gene TRBV6-5 combines with J gene TRBJ2-2, with TRBD1 matching over 8 bases. CDR3 length: 15 amino acids. V gave up 6 bases and J gave up 5 bases; unmatched junction bases: 8. Germline assignment: CDR1 MNHEY and CDR2 SVGAGI. CDR3 loop: CASSPGGSMTGELFF. As DNA, the CDR3 is TGTGCCAGCAGCCCAGGGGGCAGTATGACCGGGGAGCTGTTTTTT.

This chain connects TRBV2 to TRBJ2-2; possible D gene TRBD2, 6 bases. V gave up 6 bases and J gave up 1 base, with 9 bases separating them. The CDR3 consists of 14 residues. From germline, CDR1 is SNHLY and CDR2 FYNNEI. CDR3 region: CASRRGGNTGELFF. CDR3 bases: TGTGCCAGCAGACGGGGAGGGAACACCGGGGAGCTGTTTTTT.

The chain joins TRBV7-6 to TRBJ1-1, with 9 positions matching TRBD1. CDR1 SGHVS and CDR2 FNYEAQ come from the germline V gene. The ends lost 5 bases at V and 1 base at J; junction bases unmatched: 5. The CDR3 has 15 residues. CDR3 DNA sequence: TGTGCCAGCAGCCAGTACAGGGGGCAGAACACTGAAGCTTTCTTT. It translates to CASSQYRGQNTEAFF. Filled out from reference TRBV7-6 and TRBJ1-1, the complete variable domain reads GAGVSQSPRYKVTKRGQDVALRCDPISGHVSLYWYRQALGQGPEFLTYFNYEAQQDKSGLPNDRFSAERPEGSISTLTIQRTEQRDSAMYRCASSQYRGQNTEAFFGQGTRLTVV.